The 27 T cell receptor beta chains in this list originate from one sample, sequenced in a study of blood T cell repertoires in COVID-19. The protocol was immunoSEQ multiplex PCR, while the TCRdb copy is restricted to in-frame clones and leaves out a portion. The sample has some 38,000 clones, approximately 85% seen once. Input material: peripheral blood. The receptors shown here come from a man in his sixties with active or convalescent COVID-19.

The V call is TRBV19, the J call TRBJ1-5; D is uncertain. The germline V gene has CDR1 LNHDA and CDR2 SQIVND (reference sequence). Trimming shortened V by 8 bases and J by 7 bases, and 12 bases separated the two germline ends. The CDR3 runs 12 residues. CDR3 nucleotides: TGTGCCAGTCGACAAGGGAGACAGCCCCAGCATTTT. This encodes CASRQGRQPQHF.

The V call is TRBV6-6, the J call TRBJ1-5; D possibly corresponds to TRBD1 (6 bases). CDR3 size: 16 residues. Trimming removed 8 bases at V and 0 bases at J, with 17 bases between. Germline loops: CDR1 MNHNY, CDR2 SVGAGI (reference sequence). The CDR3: CASAWTAQYSNQPQHF. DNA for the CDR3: TGTGCCAGCGCCTGGACAGCTCAATATAGCAATCAGCCCCAGCATTTT.

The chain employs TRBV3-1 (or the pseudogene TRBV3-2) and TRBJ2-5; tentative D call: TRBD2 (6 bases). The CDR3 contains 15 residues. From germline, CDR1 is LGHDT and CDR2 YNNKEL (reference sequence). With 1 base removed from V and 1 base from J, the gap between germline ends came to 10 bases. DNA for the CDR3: TGTGCCAGCAGCCAAGGGGACTGGTTCCAAGAGACCCAGTACTTC. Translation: CASSQGDWFQETQYF.

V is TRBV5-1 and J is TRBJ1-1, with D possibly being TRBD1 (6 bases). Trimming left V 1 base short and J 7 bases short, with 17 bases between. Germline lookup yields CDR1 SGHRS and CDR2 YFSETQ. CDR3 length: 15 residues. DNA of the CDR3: TGCGCCAGCAGCTTGTGGGGGGGGCCCGAGCTTGAAGCTTTCTTT. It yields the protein CASSLWGGPELEAFF.

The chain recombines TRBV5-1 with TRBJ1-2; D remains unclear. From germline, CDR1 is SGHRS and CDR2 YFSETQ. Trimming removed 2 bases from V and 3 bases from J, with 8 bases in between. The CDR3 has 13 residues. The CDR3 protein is CASSFRSDYGYTF. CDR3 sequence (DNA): TGCGCCAGCAGCTTTCGCAGCGACTATGGCTACACCTTC.

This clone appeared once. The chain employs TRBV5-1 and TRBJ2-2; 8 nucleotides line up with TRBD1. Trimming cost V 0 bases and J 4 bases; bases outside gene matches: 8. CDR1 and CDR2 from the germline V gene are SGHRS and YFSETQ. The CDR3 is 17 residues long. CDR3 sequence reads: CASSLGTGSSSTGELFF. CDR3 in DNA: TGCGCCAGCAGCTTGGGGACAGGGTCAAGTTCCACCGGGGAGCTGTTTTTT.

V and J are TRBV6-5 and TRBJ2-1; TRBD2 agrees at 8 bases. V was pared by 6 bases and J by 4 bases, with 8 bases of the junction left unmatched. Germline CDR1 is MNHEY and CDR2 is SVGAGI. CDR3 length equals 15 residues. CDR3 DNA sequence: TGTGCCAGCAGAAGTGTGAGCGGGAGATACAATGAGCAGTTCTTC. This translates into CASRSVSGRYNEQFF.

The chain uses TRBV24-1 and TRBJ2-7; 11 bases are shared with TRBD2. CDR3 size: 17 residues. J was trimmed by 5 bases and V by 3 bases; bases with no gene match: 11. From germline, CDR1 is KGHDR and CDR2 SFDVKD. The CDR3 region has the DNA TGTGCCACCAGTGATAGGGTTAGCGGGAGGGAGAGTAACGAGCAGTACGTC. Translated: CATSDRVSGRESNEQYV.

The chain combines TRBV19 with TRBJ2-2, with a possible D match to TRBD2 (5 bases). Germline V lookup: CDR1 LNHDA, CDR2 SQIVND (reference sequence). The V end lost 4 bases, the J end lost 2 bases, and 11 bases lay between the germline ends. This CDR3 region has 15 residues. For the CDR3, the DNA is TGTGCCAGTAGTACCTCAGCGGCCAACACCGGGGAGCTGTTTTTT. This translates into CASSTSAANTGELFF. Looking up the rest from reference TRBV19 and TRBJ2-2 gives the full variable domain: DGGITQSPKYLFRKEGQNVTLSCEQNLNHDAMYWYRQDPGQGLRLIYYSQIVNDFQKGDIAEGYSVSREKKESFPLTVTSAQKNPTAFYLCASSTSAANTGELFFGEGSRLTVL.

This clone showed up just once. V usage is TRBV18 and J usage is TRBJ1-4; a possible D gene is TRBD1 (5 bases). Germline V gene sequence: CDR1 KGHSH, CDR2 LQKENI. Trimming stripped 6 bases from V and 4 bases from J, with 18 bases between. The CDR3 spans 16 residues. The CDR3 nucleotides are TGTGCCAGCTCGCTCAATTCTCAGGGCATTAATGAAAAACTGTTTTTT. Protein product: CASSLNSQGINEKLFF.

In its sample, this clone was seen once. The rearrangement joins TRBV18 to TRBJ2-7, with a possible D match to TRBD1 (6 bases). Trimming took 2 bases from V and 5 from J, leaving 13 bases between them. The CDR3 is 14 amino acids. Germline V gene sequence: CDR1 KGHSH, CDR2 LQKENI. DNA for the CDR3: TGTGCCAGCTCACCAAGCGCCAGGGGTCACGAGCAGTACGTC. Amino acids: CASSPSARGHEQYV.

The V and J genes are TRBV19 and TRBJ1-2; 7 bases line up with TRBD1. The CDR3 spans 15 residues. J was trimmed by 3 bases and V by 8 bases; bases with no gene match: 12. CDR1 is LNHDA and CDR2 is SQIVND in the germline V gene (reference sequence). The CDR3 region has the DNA TGTGCCAGTTCACCCGACAGGGTCGAGGACTATGGCTACACCTTC. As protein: CASSPDRVEDYGYTF. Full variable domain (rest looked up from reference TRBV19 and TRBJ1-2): DGGITQSPKYLFRKEGQNVTLSCEQNLNHDAMYWYRQDPGQGLRLIYYSQIVNDFQKGDIAEGYSVSREKKESFPLTVTSAQKNPTAFYLCASSPDRVEDYGYTFGSGTRLTVV.

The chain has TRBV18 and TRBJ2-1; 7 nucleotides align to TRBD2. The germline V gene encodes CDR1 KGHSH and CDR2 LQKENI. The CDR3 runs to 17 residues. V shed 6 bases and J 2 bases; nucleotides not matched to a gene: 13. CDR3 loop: CASSRAGGGDPYNEQFF. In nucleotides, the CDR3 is TGTGCCAGCTCTCGAGCCGGGGGAGGGGACCCCTACAATGAGCAGTTCTTC.

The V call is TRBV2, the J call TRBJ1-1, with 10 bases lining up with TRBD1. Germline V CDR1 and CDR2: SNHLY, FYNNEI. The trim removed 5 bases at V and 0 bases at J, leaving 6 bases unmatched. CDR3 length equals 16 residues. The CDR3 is CASSRDRGSMNTEAFF. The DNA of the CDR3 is TGTGCCAGCAGTAGGGACAGGGGTTCCATGAACACTGAAGCTTTCTTT.

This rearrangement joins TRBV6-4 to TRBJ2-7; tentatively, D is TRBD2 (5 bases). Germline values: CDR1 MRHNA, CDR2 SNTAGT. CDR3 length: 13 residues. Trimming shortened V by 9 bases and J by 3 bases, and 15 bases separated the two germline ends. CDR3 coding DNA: TGTGCCAGTGTGGGAGAGGAACACTACGAGCAGTACGTC. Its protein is CASVGEEHYEQYV.

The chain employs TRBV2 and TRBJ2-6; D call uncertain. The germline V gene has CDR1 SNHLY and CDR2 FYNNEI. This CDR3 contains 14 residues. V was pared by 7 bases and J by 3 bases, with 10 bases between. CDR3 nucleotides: TGTGCCAGCATTCTGCCGGTTGGGGCCAACGTCCTGACTTTC. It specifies CASILPVGANVLTF.

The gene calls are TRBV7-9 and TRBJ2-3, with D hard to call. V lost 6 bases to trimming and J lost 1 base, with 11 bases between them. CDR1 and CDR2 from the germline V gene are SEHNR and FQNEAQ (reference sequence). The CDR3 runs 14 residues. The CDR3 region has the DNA TGTGCCAGCAGTCCTTCTGGAGGCACAGATACGCAGTATTTT. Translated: CASSPSGGTDTQYF.

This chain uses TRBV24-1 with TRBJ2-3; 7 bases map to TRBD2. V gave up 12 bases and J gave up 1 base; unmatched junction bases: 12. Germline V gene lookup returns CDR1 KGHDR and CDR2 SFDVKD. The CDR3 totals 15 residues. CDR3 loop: CAASKASGGTDTQYF. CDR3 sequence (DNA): TGTGCCGCCTCTAAGGCTAGCGGAGGCACAGATACGCAGTATTTT.

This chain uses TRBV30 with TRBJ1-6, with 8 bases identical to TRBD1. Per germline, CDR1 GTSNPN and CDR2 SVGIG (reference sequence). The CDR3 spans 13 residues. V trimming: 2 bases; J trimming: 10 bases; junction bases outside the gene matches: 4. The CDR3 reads CAWSKDRESPLHF. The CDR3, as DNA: TGTGCCTGGAGTAAGGACAGGGAGTCACCCCTCCACTTT.

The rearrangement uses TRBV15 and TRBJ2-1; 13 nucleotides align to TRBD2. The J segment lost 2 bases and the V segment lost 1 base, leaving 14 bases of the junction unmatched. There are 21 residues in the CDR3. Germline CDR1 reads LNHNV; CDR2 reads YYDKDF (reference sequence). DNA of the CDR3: TGTGCCACCAGCAGAGGGGCCCCTGGACTAGCGGGAGAAAGAGCCTACAATGAGCAGTTCTTC. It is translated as CATSRGAPGLAGERAYNEQFF.

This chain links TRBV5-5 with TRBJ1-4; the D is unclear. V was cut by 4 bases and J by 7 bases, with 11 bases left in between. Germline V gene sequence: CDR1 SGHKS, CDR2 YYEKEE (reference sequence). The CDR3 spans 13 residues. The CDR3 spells CASSLPSVEKLFF. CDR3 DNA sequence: TGTGCCAGCAGCCTACCGTCTGTTGAAAAACTGTTTTTT.

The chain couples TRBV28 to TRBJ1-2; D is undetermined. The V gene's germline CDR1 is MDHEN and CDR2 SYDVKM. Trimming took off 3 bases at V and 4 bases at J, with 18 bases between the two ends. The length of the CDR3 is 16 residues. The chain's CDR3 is CASSFKPPVGGYGYTF. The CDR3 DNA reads TGTGCCAGCAGTTTTAAGCCACCGGTTGGTGGCTATGGCTACACCTTC.

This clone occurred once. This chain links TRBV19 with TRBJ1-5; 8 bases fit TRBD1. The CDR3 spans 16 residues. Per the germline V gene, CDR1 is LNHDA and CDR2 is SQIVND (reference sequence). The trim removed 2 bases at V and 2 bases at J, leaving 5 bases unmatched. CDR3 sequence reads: CASSIWRGQGNQPQHF. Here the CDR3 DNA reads TGTGCCAGTAGTATATGGAGGGGACAGGGCAATCAGCCCCAGCATTTT.

CDR3 loop: CASSQGAGNQPQHF. The CDR3 DNA reads TGTGCCAGTAGTCAGGGGGCTGGCAATCAGCCCCAGCATTTT. The chain combines TRBV19 with TRBJ1-5; 8 nucleotides match TRBD1. The CDR3 contains 14 residues. The J segment lost 2 bases and the V segment lost 5 bases, leaving 2 bases of the junction unmatched. Germline loops: CDR1 LNHDA, CDR2 SQIVND (reference sequence).

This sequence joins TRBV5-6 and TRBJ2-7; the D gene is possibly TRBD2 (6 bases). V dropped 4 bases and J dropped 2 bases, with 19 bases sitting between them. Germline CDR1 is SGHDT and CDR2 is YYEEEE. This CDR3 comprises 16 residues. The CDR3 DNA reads TGTGCCAGCAGCCCTCTCGGGGGAGGCAGAACCTACGAGCAGTACGTC. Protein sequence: CASSPLGGGRTYEQYV.

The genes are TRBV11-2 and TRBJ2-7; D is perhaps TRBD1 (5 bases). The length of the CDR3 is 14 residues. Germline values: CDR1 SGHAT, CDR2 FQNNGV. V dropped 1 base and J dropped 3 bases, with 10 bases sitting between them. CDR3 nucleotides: TGTGCCAGCAGCTTAGGGGGCGGCCACTACGAGCAGTACGTC. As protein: CASSLGGGHYEQYV.

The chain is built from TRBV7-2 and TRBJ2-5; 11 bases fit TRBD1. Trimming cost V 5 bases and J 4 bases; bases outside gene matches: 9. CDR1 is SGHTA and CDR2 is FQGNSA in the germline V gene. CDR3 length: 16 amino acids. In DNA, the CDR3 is TGTGCCAGCAGCACCCGGACAGGGGGCGTGATAGAGACCCAGTACTTC. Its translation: CASSTRTGGVIETQYF.